This T cell receptor beta chain was identified during a study of CD8 T cells in ankylosing spondylitis. TCRdb redid the calling of the 5' RACE reads with MiXCR, one entry per CDR3 protein. The sample includes about 260,000 distinct CDR3 sequences, more than 20% of them seen just once. Study results and limitations: Among TCR beta sequences, a motif of roughly 8 highly homologous variants appeared characteristic of ankylosing spondylitis blood. Reported data indicate significant enrichment of disease-linked clones within matched ankylosing spondylitis synovial fluid.

The CDR3 sequence is 15 residues long. CDR1 is SGHRS, CDR2 YFSETQ, per germline. V lost 6 bases, J lost 2 bases, and 3 bases stayed unmatched. With regard to this clonotype: Its antigen remains unknown.

This chain links TRBV5-1 with TRBJ2-3; 13 nucleotides align to TRBD2. The source is a male donor with ankylosing spondylitis or in good health (not recorded which). Sequences were obtained from blood, either unsorted or a sorted T cell fraction (not recorded which). The CDR3 nucleotides read TGCGCCAGCACCGGACTAGCGGGGGACACAGATACGCAGTATTTT. Its translation is CASTGLAGDTDTQYF. The whole variable domain, filled in from reference TRBV5-1 and TRBJ2-3, reads KAGVTQTPRYLIKTRGQQVTLSCSPISGHRSVSWYQQTPGQGLQFLFEYFSETQRNKGNFPGRFSGRQFSNSRSEMNVSTLELGDSALYLCASTGLAGDTDTQYFGPGTRLTVL.